A single sample is the source of the 2 T cell receptor beta chains below, sequenced in a study of regulatory T cells in long-lasting Graves disease. Time point in this sample: newly diagnosed GD, antithyroid drugs for less than 3 months. Making the TCR library involved RNA that had been extracted from PBMCs. Relying on iRepertoire HTBI primers and Arm-PCR of CDR3 regions, the team built TCR beta libraries. TCRdb passed the multiplex PCR reads through MiXCR, listing each CDR3 protein once. The sample includes around 400,000 distinct CDR3 sequences, 15% to 18% of them seen just once. Here the sequenced sample was peripheral blood mononuclear cells (PBMCs), taken at new diagnosis, from a patient treated with antithyroid drugs. These receptors were collected from a female donor with Graves disease.

Only a few counts were recorded for this clonotype. The V gene is TRBV12-5, the J gene TRBJ1-1, with D possibly TRBD1 on 5 matching bases. Germline-derived CDR1 and CDR2 are LGHNT and FRNRAP. V lost 7 bases, J lost 0 bases, and 12 bases lay in between. This CDR3 region has 14 residues. The CDR3 is CASAGGGLNTEAFF. Written as DNA, the CDR3 is TGTGCTAGTGCTGGGGGAGGGCTGAACACTGAAGCTTTCTTT.

In this sample, this clonotype turned up many times. The rearrangement links TRBV6-2 or TRBV6-3 to TRBJ1-1; D remains unclear. Germline-derived CDR1 and CDR2 are MNHEY and SVGEGT. The CDR3 is 14 residues long. Trimming pared 5 bases from V and 3 bases from J, leaving 13 bases between. The CDR3 nucleotides read TGTGCCAGCAGTGACACCAGGTCGTACACTGAAGCTTTCTTT. Translation: CASSDTRSYTEAFF.